This TCR beta chain was recorded in a study of OX40 agonist ivuxolimab in advanced cancers. Study outcomes and limitations: By week 6 at 0.1 to 3.0 mg/kg, blood CD4+ and CD8+ T cells had expanded clonally.

As concerns this clone: Its antigen is unidentified.

Assay: immunoSEQ multiplex PCR; the TCRdb copy retains only in-frame clones and omits some. The sample records about 17,000 clones, 82% being singletons. Germline lookup yields CDR1 ENHRY and CDR2 SYGVKD. This CDR3 has 17 residues. J was trimmed by 5 bases and V by 9 bases; bases with no gene match: 19. The chain uses TRBV10-3 and TRBJ2-5; 9 positions match TRBD2. Source: CD4+ or CD8+ T cells sorted from blood, taken in a trial of the OX40 agonist ivuxolimab. The clonotype comes from an adult with an advanced solid tumor such as melanoma, head and neck, liver or kidney cancer. The CDR3: CAISGGSSGRMGETQYF. In DNA, the CDR3 is TGTGCCATATCAGGGGGAAGTAGCGGGAGAATGGGTGAGACCCAGTACTTC.